These 9 T cell receptor beta chains were all obtained from the same sample, sequenced in a study of immune heterogeneity within non-small cell lung tumors. Genomic DNA from bulk tumor acted as the template, and roughly 0.55 ug was loaded per sample. Spaced far apart, several biopsies were taken from each primary tumor during surgery. Curative operations were performed on patients who had untreated, newly diagnosed non-small cell lung cancer. TCR beta CDR3 amplification used multiplex PCR with 32 V and 13 J primers. MiXCR was run by TCRdb on the multiplex PCR reads, yielding one entry per CDR3 protein. Among 2,600 or so distinct CDR3 sequences listed, 20% to 30% were seen once. Sequences were obtained from lung tumor tissue. These receptors were taken from a man in his sixties with non-small cell lung cancer.

Judged by abundance, this clonotype is medium-sized. The CDR3, as DNA: TGTGCCAGCAGCTTAGGAGGGTTTAATAGCAATCAGCCCCAGCATTTT. As protein: CASSLGGFNSNQPQHF. The V call is TRBV7-9, the J call TRBJ1-5; unclear D gene. The germline gives CDR1 SEHNR, CDR2 FQNEAQ (reference sequence). The germline V and J ends were trimmed by 1 base and 0 bases, with 10 bases remaining between them. CDR3 length: 16 residues.

This clonotype is medium-sized (0.01 to 0.1%). The rearrangement joins TRBV15 to TRBJ2-5, with D perhaps being TRBD1 or TRBD2 (5 bases each). Trimming stripped 0 bases from V and 5 bases from J, with 16 bases between. Germline values: CDR1 LNHNV, CDR2 YYDKDF (reference sequence). The CDR3 extends over 16 amino acids. The CDR3 is CATSRDSSRDGETQYF. The CDR3, as DNA: TGTGCCACCAGCAGAGATTCCTCTCGGGACGGGGAGACCCAGTACTTC.

This clonotype is judged medium-sized. This chain links TRBV3-1 with TRBJ1-1; D unresolved. Per germline, CDR1 LGHDT and CDR2 YNNKEL (reference sequence). V was shortened by 0 bases and J by 4 bases, with 12 bases between the two germline ends. The length of the CDR3 is 15 residues. The CDR3, as DNA: TGTGCCAGCAGCCAAGACCCGGGGTGGGGCACTGAAGCTTTCTTT. This gives the protein CASSQDPGWGTEAFF.

About this clonotype itself: This clone may be a read error of a much larger clone one base away. The CDR3 DNA sequence: TGTGCCAGCAGCTTGGAGGAGGGTCGATATTCACCCCTCCACTTT. Translated: CASSLEEGRYSPLHF. The rearrangement uses TRBV5-5 and TRBJ1-6; D is unresolved. The CDR3 is 15 amino acids. Germline assignment: CDR1 SGHKS and CDR2 YYEKEE (reference sequence). V was shortened by 0 bases and J by 8 bases, with 12 bases between the two germline ends.

By share, this clonotype counts as medium-sized. This rearrangement joins TRBV11-3 to TRBJ2-1, with 7 bases lining up with TRBD1. With 5 bases clipped from V and 16 bases from J, the junction kept 8 bases outside the gene matches. In germline, CDR1 is SGHNT, CDR2 YENEEA. The CDR3 runs to 11 residues. CDR3 bases: TGTGCCAGCAGCCGACACAGGGGCGGCTTCTTC. Translating it yields CASSRHRGGFF.

This clonotype is medium-sized in the sample. The chain carries TRBV5-6 and TRBJ2-7; D is perhaps TRBD1 (6 bases). The germline V and J ends were trimmed by 4 bases and 1 base, with 9 bases remaining between them. The CDR3 has 13 amino acids. The germline V gene encodes CDR1 SGHDT and CDR2 YYEEEE. CDR3 in amino acids: CASSRDRSYEQYF. The CDR3 DNA sequence: TGTGCCAGCAGCCGAGACAGGTCCTACGAGCAGTACTTC.

This clonotype qualifies as medium-sized. The V gene is TRBV5-1, the J gene TRBJ1-4, with a possible D match to TRBD1 (5 bases). The CDR3 contains 14 residues. CDR1 is SGHRS and CDR2 is YFSETQ in the germline V gene. V was cut by 4 bases and J by 8 bases, with 15 bases left in between. The CDR3 loop is CASSVPGAGEKLFF. CDR3 sequence (DNA): TGCGCCAGCAGCGTTCCCGGGGCGGGGGAAAAACTGTTTTTT.

This clonotype ranks as medium-sized (0.01 to 0.1%). Since the CDR3 does not end with the conserved phenylalanine or tryptophan, this likely comes from a read error. No DNA is shown, since the ends of the CDR3 on it are uncertain; the CDR3 is the one TCRdb lists. This chain joins TRBV7-2 and TRBJ2-1; TRBD2, the table's D call, was not compared with the DNA. The CDR3 is 11 amino acids long, termini counted. From germline, CDR1 is SGHTA and CDR2 FQGNSA. The CDR3: CASSSGLAGFL.

The rearrangement joins TRBV29-1 to TRBJ1-1, with D possibly being TRBD1 (5 bases). Germline V gene lookup returns CDR1 SQVTM and CDR2 ANQGSEA. The CDR3 length is 11 residues. V lost 7 bases, J lost 5 bases, and 11 bases lay in between. CDR3 sequence (DNA): TGCAGCGGCGGAGAGGGGACTGAAGCTTTCTTT. Its protein is CSGGEGTEAFF. The full variable domain, in which reference TRBV29-1 and TRBJ1-1 provide the parts outside the CDR3, is SAVISQKPSRDICQRGTSLTIQCQVDSQVTMMFWYRQQPGQSLTLIATANQGSEATYESGFVIDKFPISRPNLTFSTLTVSNMSPEDSSIYLCSGGEGTEAFFGQGTRLTVV.